These 32 T cell receptor beta chains were all obtained from the same sample, sequenced in a study of blood T cells in healthy people across ages. With a J-beta primer mix and a sample-barcoded 5' primer, a second PCR ran roughly 6 to 11 cycles. TCRdb analysed the 5' RACE reads with MiXCR anew, one entry per CDR3 protein. The sample consists of 780,000 or so distinct CDR3 sequences, around 50% of them appearing once. The source material was blood. The receptors were sampled from a man aged 40-50 years in good health.

The chain has TRBV9 and TRBJ1-6, with D possibly TRBD1 on 5 matching bases. CDR1 and CDR2 from the germline V gene are SGDLS and YYNGEE. The CDR3 sequence is 14 residues long. The V gene lost 0 bases and the J gene lost 10 bases, with 11 bases spanning the gap. The CDR3 loop reads CASSVETVNSPLHF. CDR3 DNA: TGTGCCAGCAGCGTAGAGACAGTAAACTCACCCCTCCACTTT.

The sample holds a few counts of this clonotype. The chain links TRBV7-2 to TRBJ2-5; D unresolved. This CDR3 contains 15 residues. The ends were cut back, 1 base at V and 3 bases at J, with 12 bases in the middle. Germline values: CDR1 SGHTA, CDR2 FQGNSA. CDR3 sequence (DNA): TGTGCCAGCAGCTTAGTTGTCGGGCAAGAAGAGACCCAGTACTTC. Residues: CASSLVVGQEETQYF.

The chain employs TRBV7-8 and TRBJ1-1; a possible D gene is TRBD1 (6 bases). The CDR3 has 14 amino acids. The germline V gene has CDR1 SGHVS and CDR2 FQNEAQ. V lost 0 bases and J 10 bases, leaving 15 bases between the germline ends. CDR3 in DNA: TGTGCCAGCAGCTTAGCCGTAACAGGGTTGGCAGCTTTCTTT. It codes for CASSLAVTGLAAFF.

This rearrangement joins TRBV21-1 to TRBJ1-5; the table calls TRBD1, which could not be checked here. TRBV21-1 is classified as a pseudogene. The CDR3 loop spans 19 amino acids. CDR3 sequence: CASSLRGSRGLGSNQPQHF. DNA of the CDR3: TGTGCCAGCAGCTTGAGGGGGAGCAGGGGCCTTGGTAGCAATCAGCCCCAGCATTTT.

In its sample, this clonotype was seen a few times. The chain has TRBV3-1 and TRBJ2-3; 9 bases are a match to TRBD2. The ends lost 3 bases at V and 2 bases at J; junction bases unmatched: 3. The CDR3 consists of 15 residues. The germline gives CDR1 LGHDT, CDR2 YNNKEL (reference sequence). The CDR3 region has the DNA TGTGCCAGCAGCCACGGCGGGGGGGCCACAGATACGCAGTATTTT. This gives the protein CASSHGGGATDTQYF.

The chain links TRBV19 to TRBJ2-6; D unclear. Trimming cost V 3 bases and J 2 bases, with 8 bases left between them. This CDR3 comprises 15 residues. From germline, CDR1 is LNHDA and CDR2 SQIVND (reference sequence). The CDR3 here is CASSISGAGANVLTF. In DNA form, the CDR3 reads TGTGCCAGTAGTATTTCTGGGGCTGGGGCCAACGTCCTGACTTTC.

The chain links TRBV14 to TRBJ2-1, with D perhaps matching TRBD1 or TRBD2 (6 bases each). This CDR3 contains 16 residues. Germline V CDR1 and CDR2: SGHDN, FVKESK. Trimming removed 3 bases from V and 2 bases from J, with 14 bases in between. The CDR3 spells CASSHREGGPYNEQFF. The CDR3 DNA reads as TGTGCCAGCAGCCACAGAGAGGGGGGACCCTACAATGAGCAGTTCTTC.

The rearrangement uses TRBV28 and TRBJ1-1, with TRBD1 matching 7 bases. The ends lost 4 bases at V and 0 bases at J; junction bases unmatched: 5. Germline loops: CDR1 MDHEN, CDR2 SYDVKM. The CDR3 has 15 amino acids. CDR3 DNA: TGTGCCAGCAGTTCTCACAGGGGAATGAACACTGAAGCTTTCTTT. Protein product: CASSSHRGMNTEAFF.

V gene TRBV6-1 combines with J gene TRBJ2-4, with no clear D. The end of the DNA fits TRBJ2-7 better, so the J call may be wrong. Germline-derived CDR1 and CDR2 are MNHNS and SASEGT. CDR3 size: 8 residues. CDR3 bases: TGTGCCACCTACGAGCAGTACTTC. Translating it yields CATYEQYF.

The chain has TRBV7-2 and TRBJ2-7, with a possible D match to TRBD1 (5 bases). V lost 6 bases, J lost 1 base, and 22 bases lay in between. The CDR3 length is 17 residues. Germline V gene data show CDR1 as SGHTA and CDR2 as FQGNSA. This chain's CDR3 is CASSKLERQRGSYEQYF. The DNA for the CDR3 is TGTGCCAGCAGTAAACTCGAGCGACAGAGAGGATCCTACGAGCAGTACTTC.

The J gene is TRBJ2-7, the V gene TRBV20-1; D call uncertain. The CDR3 totals 15 residues. V dropped 6 bases and J dropped 0 bases, with 18 bases sitting between them. The germline V gene encodes CDR1 DFQATT and CDR2 SNEGSKA (reference sequence). In nucleotides, the CDR3 is TGCAGTGCACTCAGCTTGACGGATAGCTCCTACGAGCAGTACTTC. This translates into CSALSLTDSSYEQYF.

The V and J genes are TRBV7-6 and TRBJ1-2, with D possibly being TRBD1 (5 bases). Per germline, CDR1 SGHVS and CDR2 FNYEAQ. Trimming left V 4 bases short and J 4 bases short, with 10 bases between. The CDR3 length is 13 residues. The CDR3 protein is CASSYDSLYGYTF. CDR3 bases: TGTGCCAGCAGCTATGACAGCCTCTATGGCTACACCTTC.

The genes are TRBV2 and TRBJ1-4; TRBD1 might be the D (5 bases). The germline gives CDR1 SNHLY, CDR2 FYNNEI. Trimming took 7 bases from V and 3 from J, leaving 9 bases between them. This CDR3 has 13 amino acids. The CDR3, as DNA: TGTGCCAGCATGGCGGGGCCTAATGAAAAACTGTTTTTT. This encodes CASMAGPNEKLFF.

The V gene is TRBV12-3 or TRBV12-4, the J gene TRBJ1-1, with D uncertain. This CDR3 contains 13 residues. The germline V and J ends were trimmed by 2 bases and 1 base, with 5 bases remaining between them. The CDR3 DNA reads TGTGCCAGCAGTTTAAAGGAGAACACTGAAGCTTTCTTT. Translating gives CASSLKENTEAFF.

This clonotype occurred a few times. The rearrangement uses TRBV4-2 and TRBJ2-3; 11 bases match TRBD2. The V segment lost 3 bases and the J segment 4 bases; nucleotides outside the gene matches: 0. The germline V gene encodes CDR1 LGHNA and CDR2 YNFKEQ. The CDR3 covers 14 residues. CDR3 bases: TGTGCCAGCAGCCAGGGACTAGCGGCAGATACGCAGTATTTT. Its protein product is CASSQGLAADTQYF.

This clonotype was detected ten times or more. CDR3 loop: CASSPAPYRDRGNQPQHF. The DNA of the CDR3 is TGTGCCAGCAGCCCAGCACCGTACCGGGACAGGGGGAATCAGCCCCAGCATTTT. The chain uses TRBV7-2 and TRBJ1-5; TRBD1 matches at 11 bases. This CDR3 contains 18 residues. Germline loops: CDR1 SGHTA, CDR2 FQGNSA. V lost 5 bases, J lost 4 bases, and 13 bases stayed unmatched.

This rearrangement joins TRBV5-1 to TRBJ1-1; D not resolved. The CDR3 length is 14 residues. V was clipped by 0 bases and J by 7 bases, with 13 bases between them. Germline lookup yields CDR1 SGHRS and CDR2 YFSETQ. Here the CDR3 DNA reads TGCGCCAGCAGCTTGGCTCGAGACGCACTTGAAGCTTTCTTT. It yields the protein CASSLARDALEAFF.

The J gene is TRBJ2-1, the V gene TRBV6-6; D is possibly TRBD2 (6 bases). The CDR3 covers 16 residues. CDR1 MNHNY and CDR2 SVGAGI come from the germline V gene (reference sequence). Trimming stripped 3 bases from V and 7 bases from J, with 19 bases between. The CDR3 protein is CASSYVVGRRGNEQFF. In nucleotides, the CDR3 is TGTGCCAGCAGTTATGTAGTCGGGCGACGGGGGAATGAGCAGTTCTTC.

The chain uses TRBV28 and TRBJ2-5; D possibly corresponds to TRBD2 (6 bases). Matching the DNA end better, TRBJ2-7 makes the J call doubtful. Germline V gene sequence: CDR1 MDHEN, CDR2 SYDVKM. The CDR3 sequence is 12 residues long. Written as DNA, the CDR3 is TGTGCCAGCAGTTCAGGGCGGGGCGAGCAGTACTTC. Its translation is CASSSGRGEQYF.

The chain employs TRBV4-2 and TRBJ2-6, with D perhaps matching TRBD1 or TRBD2 (6 bases each). With 0 bases removed from V and 0 bases from J, the gap between germline ends came to 9 bases. The CDR3 spans 17 residues. CDR1 is LGHNA, CDR2 YNFKEQ, per germline. CDR3 nucleotide sequence: TGTGCCAGCAGCCAAGATACGGGGGCCTCTGGGGCCAACGTCCTGACTTTC. Its translation is CASSQDTGASGANVLTF.

The chain uses TRBV9 and TRBJ2-1; 9 nucleotides line up with TRBD1. Germline V gene lookup returns CDR1 SGDLS and CDR2 YYNGEE. The CDR3 extends over 15 amino acids. J gave up 8 bases and V 4 bases, and 10 bases lay outside the gene matches. CDR3 sequence: CASSPGTGYAYEQFF. In nucleotides, the CDR3 is TGTGCCAGCAGCCCAGGGACAGGGTATGCGTATGAGCAGTTCTTC.

The chain carries TRBV5-6 and TRBJ2-7, with D maybe TRBD1 (5 bases). V gave up 4 bases and J gave up 3 bases, with 11 bases separating them. The CDR3 is made up of 13 amino acids. CDR1 and CDR2 (germline): SGHDT, YYEEEE. CDR3 sequence (DNA): TGTGCCAGCAGCGGGCTCGACAGCTACGAGCAGTACTTC. Translated: CASSGLDSYEQYF.

V usage is TRBV5-1 and J usage is TRBJ2-4, with D perhaps matching TRBD2 (6 bases). V shed 0 bases and J shed 8 bases, with 9 bases lying between them. The V gene's germline CDR1 is SGHRS and CDR2 YFSETQ. The CDR3 spans 13 residues. Here the CDR3 DNA reads TGCGCCAGCAGCTTGGCAGGGAGGTACATTCAGTACTTC. Translated: CASSLAGRYIQYF.

V gene TRBV5-5 combines with J gene TRBJ2-1, with 8 bases fitting TRBD2. The CDR3 is 15 residues long. The V segment lost 0 bases and the J segment 10 bases; nucleotides outside the gene matches: 9. Looked up from germline, CDR1 is SGHKS and CDR2 is YYEKEE (reference sequence). The CDR3 DNA is TGTGCCAGCAGCTTGGGCGGGGGGTCTGTTAGAGAGCAGTTCTTC. Amino acid sequence: CASSLGGGSVREQFF.

The CDR3 sequence is CASSSDRPSFSGNEQFF. CDR3 DNA: TGTGCCAGCAGCTCCGACAGGCCGAGTTTTTCCGGCAATGAGCAGTTCTTC. V and J are TRBV14 and TRBJ2-1; D may be TRBD1 (6 bases). Germline V gives CDR1 SGHDN, CDR2 FVKESK. V shed 5 bases and J shed 6 bases, with 23 bases lying between them. The CDR3 runs to 17 residues.

The chain employs TRBV7-2 and TRBJ2-7, with D possibly TRBD2 on 6 matching bases. Trimming shortened V by 5 bases and J by 7 bases, and 18 bases separated the two germline ends. CDR1 is SGHTA, CDR2 FQGNSA, per germline. This CDR3 comprises 14 residues. In DNA form, the CDR3 reads TGTGCCAGCAGCGAGAGCCTAGCGAGCAATGAGCAGTACTTC. Protein: CASSESLASNEQYF.

This clonotype appeared a few times. The chain has TRBV3-1 and TRBJ2-7; 10 bases are shared with TRBD1. Trimming cost V 1 base and J 6 bases; bases outside gene matches: 9. CDR1 and CDR2 from the germline V gene are LGHDT and YNNKEL (reference sequence). This CDR3 is 16 amino acids long. The CDR3 bases are TGTGCCAGCAGCCAAGTACTCGGGACAGGGGAGAGCGAGCAGTACTTC. Translated, it gives CASSQVLGTGESEQYF.

The rearrangement joins TRBV12-3 or TRBV12-4 to TRBJ2-3; maybe TRBD2 (5 bases). This CDR3 is 15 amino acids long. The ends were cut back, 5 bases at V and 8 bases at J, with 20 bases in the middle. CDR3 sequence (DNA): TGTGCCAGCAGTCTCGCCGTGACTATCGCAGCTACGCAGTATTTT. This gives the protein CASSLAVTIAATQYF.

This clonotype has a handful of counts. The CDR3 coding sequence is TGTGCCAGCACGTCAGGGGGGGGACAAGAGACCCAGTACTTC. Protein: CASTSGGGQETQYF. The rearrangement links TRBV9 to TRBJ2-5; possibly TRBD1 or TRBD2 for D (7 bases each). The germline V gene encodes CDR1 SGDLS and CDR2 YYNGEE. Trimming took off 6 bases at V and 2 bases at J, with 14 bases between the two ends. This CDR3 has 14 amino acids.

This chain connects TRBV4-2 to TRBJ2-7; D not resolved. CDR1 LGHNA and CDR2 YNFKEQ come from the germline V gene. This CDR3 has 12 residues. V gave up 0 bases and J gave up 4 bases, with 4 bases separating them. The CDR3 sequence is CASSQDAYEQYF. CDR3 in DNA: TGTGCCAGCAGCCAAGATGCTTACGAGCAGTACTTC.

The chain's CDR3 is CASSVDLGLETQYF. The CDR3 DNA follows: TGTGCCAGCAGCGTAGATCTAGGGCTGGAGACCCAGTACTTC. The chain couples TRBV9 to TRBJ2-5; D is uncertain. V gave up 0 bases and J gave up 5 bases, with 11 bases separating them. CDR1 and CDR2 from the germline V gene are SGDLS and YYNGEE. The CDR3 is made up of 14 amino acids. Drawing the rest from reference TRBV9 and TRBJ2-5, the complete variable domain is DSGVTQTPKHLITATGQRVTLRCSPRSGDLSVYWYQQSLDQGLQFLIQYYNGEERAKGNILERFSAQQFPDLHSELNLSSLELGDSALYFCASSVDLGLETQYFGPGTRLLVL.

Only one count was recorded for this clonotype. The chain links TRBV29-1 to TRBJ2-3; 11 positions agree with TRBD1. This CDR3 comprises 16 residues. Germline CDR1 reads SQVTM; CDR2 reads ANQGSEA. The ends lost 0 bases at V and 2 bases at J; junction bases unmatched: 4. In DNA, the CDR3 is TGCAGCGTTGAAGACGGACAGGGGGCCAACACAGATACGCAGTATTTT. It translates to CSVEDGQGANTDTQYF.